This T cell receptor (beta chain) is from a study of graft-versus-host responses after intestinal transplantation. Study background: Isolated intestinal, liver-intestinal, or multivisceral transplants had been given to the recipients. Recipients were all induced with anti-thymocyte globulin, then given tacrolimus and steroids for about three years. Study findings and constraints: Some GvH clones were seen earlier in gut or blood, suggesting intestinal origin.

A word on this clone: Its antigen is unidentified.

The ends were cut back, 2 bases at V and 1 base at J, with 5 bases in the middle. The CDR3 has 13 amino acids. Clones were read by immunoSEQ multiplex PCR, and TCRdb kept only the in-frame ones, dropping some. This table has approximately 50,000 clones, 70% to 85% appearing once. The source is a human donor who was the organ donor for an intestinal transplant. Material: unstimulated CD4+ T cells sorted from spleen or lymph node cells, obtained before transplant. This chain connects TRBV23-1 to TRBJ1-1; maybe TRBD1 (5 bases). TRBV23-1 is treated as an ORF (open reading frame) with a function not yet certain. CDR3 nucleotide sequence: TGCGCCAGCAGTCAAGACAGGAACACTGAAGCTTTCTTT. Amino acid sequence: CASSQDRNTEAFF.